The clone carrying this T cell receptor beta chain appeared many times. CDR1 is MNHEY and CDR2 is SVGEGT in the germline V gene. V lost 2 bases and J 4 bases, leaving 4 bases between the germline ends. The CDR3 extends over 12 amino acids. The data originate from a study of CD8+CD57+ T cells in acquired aplastic anemia. All sequencing subjects had displayed CD8+CD57+ cell expansion on flow cytometry. Genomic DNA provided the template from which TCR beta VDJ and CDR3 profiles were obtained. From the reads, TCRdb called clonotypes with MiXCR, one entry per CDR3 protein. The repertoire has about 120,000 distinct CDR3 sequences, over 55% of them found once; the top ten carry roughly 29%.

The V call is TRBV6-2 or TRBV6-3, the J call TRBJ2-3; unclear D gene. This sequence originates from a human donor with aplastic anemia. Input material: sorted CD4+, CD8+, or CD8+CD57+ T cells (not recorded which) from PBMCs. CDR3 sequence reads: CASSYPPDTQYF. CDR3 sequence (DNA): TGTGCCAGCAGTTACCCCCCAGATACGCAGTATTTT.